Included here is one TCR beta chain sequence, with context. The data were obtained in a study of technical replicates of blood from a handful of donors. V lost 0 bases and J 9 bases, leaving 15 bases between the germline ends. CDR1 and CDR2 from the germline V gene are MNHEY and SVGAGI. The CDR3 has 16 amino acids. Sequenced by immunoSEQ multiplex PCR; TCRdb stores in-frame clones only, minus some. The sample carries roughly 59,000 clones, approximately 86% recorded once. This chain links TRBV6-5 with TRBJ1-6; tentatively, D is TRBD1 (5 bases). Sequencing was performed on PBMCs. The sequence was obtained from a human donor in good health. Some clones in this sample may be carry-over from other donors' samples. Here the CDR3 DNA reads TGTGCCAGCAGTTACTCGCGGGACGGAACGGGTTCACCCCTCCACTTT. This gives the protein CASSYSRDGTGSPLHF.